These 20 T cell receptor beta chains share one sample of origin, sequenced in a study of T cell repertoires in cytomegalovirus infection. TCRdb reprocessed the reads via MiXCR and lists one record per CDR3 protein. This sample has almost 300,000 distinct CDR3 sequences; around 9.6% occur once, and the top ten carry less than 3%. Sequencing input: PBMCs. These receptor sequences come from a human donor in good health (CMV status not recorded). Some clones in this sample may be carry-over from other donors' samples.

This sequence joins TRBV4-1 and TRBJ1-4; 7 bases fit TRBD1. Germline CDR1 and CDR2: MGHRA and YSYEKL. The CDR3 has 20 amino acids. V lost 3 bases and J lost 0; bases outside the gene matches: 16. The chain's CDR3 is CASSQGRMFQGGPTNEKLFF. The CDR3 nucleotides are TGCGCCAGCAGCCAGGGGAGGATGTTTCAAGGGGGCCCAACTAATGAAAAACTGTTTTTT.

Ten or more counts support this clonotype. The chain recombines TRBV14 with TRBJ2-2, with D perhaps TRBD2 (6 bases). V was clipped by 2 bases and J by 1 base, with 8 bases between them. Germline V gene sequence: CDR1 SGHDN, CDR2 FVKESK. The CDR3 runs to 15 residues. CDR3 DNA sequence: TGTGCCAGCAGCCAAAGGGACTGGAACACCGGGGAGCTGTTTTTT. This codes for CASSQRDWNTGELFF.

This clonotype was observed at least ten times. The V gene is TRBV7-8, the J gene TRBJ1-5; D unresolved. This CDR3 has 13 residues. V was shortened by 0 bases and J by 5 bases, with 5 bases between the two germline ends. Germline V gene data show CDR1 as SGHVS and CDR2 as FQNEAQ. The chain's CDR3 is CASSLAGYQPQHF. In nucleotides, the CDR3 is TGTGCCAGCAGCTTAGCCGGATATCAGCCCCAGCATTTT.

This chain joins TRBV20-1 and TRBJ2-5, with TRBD2 matching over 13 bases. Germline CDR1 DFQATT, CDR2 SNEGSKA (reference sequence). The CDR3 extends over 15 amino acids. With V trimmed by 5 bases and J by 3 bases, 6 bases remained unmatched. The DNA of the CDR3 is TGCAGTGCTGGCCGACTAGCGGGGGGCAAAGAGACCCAGTACTTC. It specifies CSAGRLAGGKETQYF.

This clonotype was counted many times. The chain carries TRBV6-6 and TRBJ2-3; 7 nucleotides match TRBD1. With 6 bases clipped from V and 2 bases from J, the junction kept 8 bases outside the gene matches. The germline gives CDR1 MNHNY, CDR2 SVGAGI (reference sequence). There are 15 residues in the CDR3. The CDR3 region has the DNA TGTGCCAGCAGCCGAACGGGACAGCCCACAGATACGCAGTATTTT. This codes for CASSRTGQPTDTQYF.

The sample holds many counts of this clonotype. The V gene is TRBV12-3 or TRBV12-4, the J gene TRBJ2-3; tentatively, D is TRBD2 (5 bases). CDR3 size: 13 residues. The V end was cut by 3 bases, the J end by 5 bases, with 9 bases between. The CDR3, as DNA: TGTGCCAGCAGTTTCTCGGCGGGAGATACGCAGTATTTT. Translation gives CASSFSAGDTQYF.

This clonotype was counted many times. V and J are TRBV5-1 and TRBJ2-7; 8 positions agree with TRBD2. This CDR3 is 16 amino acids long. The trim removed 1 base at V and 5 bases at J, leaving 11 bases unmatched. Germline CDR1 is SGHRS and CDR2 is YFSETQ. In nucleotides, the CDR3 is TGCGCCAGCAGCTTGTTTCCGGGTAGCGGGGCCGACGAGCAGTACGTC. As protein: CASSLFPGSGADEQYV.

This clonotype showed up many times. This chain's CDR3 is CASSFGMDRGKLFF. DNA for the CDR3: TGTGCCAGCAGCTTTGGCATGGACCGCGGAAAACTGTTTTTT. This chain joins TRBV7-2 and TRBJ1-4; no clear D. Per the germline V gene, CDR1 is SGHTA and CDR2 is FQGNSA. The CDR3 is 14 amino acids. V lost 3 bases and J 10 bases, leaving 15 bases between the germline ends.

In this sample, this clonotype turned up many times. The V call is TRBV12-3 or TRBV12-4, the J call TRBJ1-2; 9 bases are shared with TRBD1. The CDR3 is made up of 15 amino acids. V was pared by 4 bases and J by 6 bases, with 9 bases of the junction left unmatched. CDR3 amino acids: CASSSRDRVGDGYTF. The DNA for the CDR3 is TGTGCCAGCAGTTCCCGGGACAGGGTAGGGGATGGCTACACCTTC.

In its sample, this clonotype was seen many times. V is TRBV7-3 and J is TRBJ2-2; no reliable D call. CDR1 SGHTA and CDR2 FQGTGA come from the germline V gene. With 1 base removed from V and 8 bases from J, the gap between germline ends came to 8 bases. CDR3 length equals 13 residues. The CDR3 reads CASSLSSQGELFF. CDR3 in DNA: TGTGCCAGCAGCTTAAGCAGTCAAGGGGAGCTGTTTTTT.

The chain recombines TRBV2 with TRBJ2-6; 8 bases line up with TRBD1. The CDR3 extends over 15 amino acids. The germline gives CDR1 SNHLY, CDR2 FYNNEI. V shed 1 base and J 12 bases; nucleotides not matched to a gene: 8. For the CDR3, the DNA is TGTGCCAGCAGTGAAGTTAAAGGGACAGGCCTCGTCCTGACTTTC. This encodes CASSEVKGTGLVLTF.

This clonotype was recorded a few times. Just one base apart from a much larger clone, this may be a read error. The genes are TRBV28 and TRBJ1-2; no firm D call. CDR1 is MDHEN and CDR2 is SYDVKM in the germline V gene. V was cut by 2 bases and J by 5 bases, with 3 bases left in between. There are 11 residues in the CDR3. The CDR3 DNA reads TGTGCCAGCAGTTTAGAGTATGGCTACACCTTC. It is translated as CASSLEYGYTF.

This clonotype appeared many times. This chain uses TRBV28 with TRBJ1-6; 10 positions agree with TRBD1. J lost 7 bases, V lost 10 bases, and 7 bases had no gene match. The CDR3 covers 14 residues. The germline gives CDR1 MDHEN, CDR2 SYDVKM. The CDR3 here is CAIRTGGINSPLHF. CDR3 sequence (DNA): TGTGCCATCCGGACAGGGGGTATCAATTCACCCCTCCACTTT.

This clonotype was counted at least ten times. V and J are TRBV27 and TRBJ2-6, with a weak D call TRBD2 (5 bases). With 3 bases removed from V and 0 bases from J, the gap between germline ends came to 12 bases. CDR1 and CDR2 from the germline V gene are MNHEY and SMNVEV (reference sequence). The CDR3 contains 17 residues. As DNA, the CDR3 is TGTGCCAGCAGTTTCGGGGTCTCCTTCTCTGGGGCCAACGTCCTGACTTTC. Amino acids: CASSFGVSFSGANVLTF. The variable domain in full, with the rest retrieved from reference TRBV27 and TRBJ2-6, is EAQVTQNPRYLITVTGKKLTVTCSQNMNHEYMSWYRQDPGLGLRQIYYSMNVEVTDKGDVPEGYKVSRKEKRNFPLILESPSPNQTSLYFCASSFGVSFSGANVLTFGAGSRLTVL.

This clonotype occurred many times. The chain is built from TRBV10-3 and TRBJ2-3; weak D call: TRBD1 (6 bases). From germline, CDR1 is ENHRY and CDR2 SYGVKD. Trimming shortened V by 6 bases and J by 0 bases, and 19 bases separated the two germline ends. The CDR3 contains 17 residues. In DNA, the CDR3 is TGTGCCATCAGGACCCCGGGACAAGGACCGAGCACAGATACGCAGTATTTT. Translated: CAIRTPGQGPSTDTQYF.

With respect to this clonotype: It may be a read error: a sequence one base away is much more abundant. CDR3 sequence (DNA): TGCAGCGTTGTAGGGTACGGCTTCTACGAGCAGTACTTC. The encoded protein is CSVVGYGFYEQYF. V is TRBV29-1 and J is TRBJ2-7; D gene unclear. CDR3 size: 13 residues. V lost 4 bases to trimming and J lost 3 bases, with 13 bases between them. Germline V gives CDR1 SQVTM, CDR2 ANQGSEA.

At least ten counts were recorded for this clonotype. V and J are TRBV6-6 and TRBJ2-2, with 7 bases fitting TRBD1. The CDR3 runs to 15 residues. Per germline, CDR1 MNHNY and CDR2 SVGAGI (reference sequence). The ends lost 6 bases at V and 3 bases at J; junction bases unmatched: 7. In DNA, the CDR3 is TGTGCCAGCAGCCGGGACAGACTCCACACCGGGGAGCTGTTTTTT. It codes for CASSRDRLHTGELFF.

The V gene is TRBV29-1, the J gene TRBJ2-6; D possibly matches TRBD1 or TRBD2 (5 bases each). CDR3 length: 15 residues. Looked up from germline, CDR1 is SQVTM and CDR2 is ANQGSEA. Trimming took off 2 bases at V and 0 bases at J, with 8 bases between the two ends. The CDR3 sequence: CSVEQGDSGANVLTF. The CDR3 DNA reads as TGCAGCGTTGAACAGGGAGACTCTGGGGCCAACGTCCTGACTTTC.

This clonotype showed up just a few times. The chain combines TRBV4-3 with TRBJ1-6; 8 nucleotides match TRBD1. This CDR3 has 16 amino acids. The J segment lost 9 bases and the V segment lost 2 bases, leaving 9 bases of the junction unmatched. Looked up from germline, CDR1 is LGHNA and CDR2 is YSLEER. CDR3 nucleotides: TGCGCCAGCAGCCAAATCGTCACTACAGGGGGTTCACCCCTCCACTTT. Protein product: CASSQIVTTGGSPLHF.

In this sample, this clonotype turned up many times. This chain uses TRBV20-1 with TRBJ2-7, with D possibly being TRBD2 (5 bases). The germline V gene has CDR1 DFQATT and CDR2 SNEGSKA (reference sequence). Trimming stripped 3 bases from V and 7 bases from J, with 10 bases between. The CDR3 has 11 residues. This chain's CDR3 is CSASSSGEQYV. In nucleotides, the CDR3 is TGCAGTGCTAGTAGCTCGGGGGAGCAGTACGTC.